This is a list of T cell receptor beta chains from one sample in a study of T cell clonotyping in hematopoietic cell transplantation. The data were produced by immunoSEQ multiplex PCR, yet TCRdb's version contains in-frame clones alone and is incomplete. This table holds tens of thousands of clones, 95% found once. Specimen: peripheral blood mononuclear cells. These receptors originate from a man in his thirties or forties in good health. Some clones in this sample may be carry-over from other donors' samples. Both conserved end residues are part of each CDR3. Fields, in order: CDR3 length, D gene, J gene, V gene, clone size, CDR3 DNA, CDR3 protein. The D gene is left open where the match is weak. Size values are once, few and many counts, or a class for expanded clones, and some rows have none.

16 - TRBJ1-1 TRBV14 - TGTGCCAGCAGCCAAGTGTCCCACGGGGTGAACACTGAAGCTTTCTTT CASSQVSHGVNTEAFF
14 - TRBJ1-4 TRBV29-1 - TGCAGCGTTGAAGGTTCGGGGGATAATGAAAAACTGTTTTTT CSVEGSGDNEKLFF
15 - TRBJ2-2 TRBV5-1 few TGCGCCAGCAGCCCCGGAGGACAGTACACCGGGGAGCTGTTTTTT CASSPGGQYTGELFF
18 - TRBJ1-3 TRBV7-9 - TGTGCCAGCAGCTTATTATACAGTAAGGGAGGCTCTGGAAACACCATATATTTT CASSLLYSKGGSGNTIYF
16 - TRBJ1-1 TRBV4-3 - TGCGCCAGCAGCCAAGTGGGCTACGACAGGACCACTGAAGCTTTCTTT CASSQVGYDRTTEAFF
13 - TRBJ2-3 TRBV6-1 - TGTGCCAGCAGTGAAGGGGAGTGGAATACGCAGTATTTT CASSEGEWNTQYF
14 - TRBJ2-2 TRBV11-3 - TGTGCCAGCAGCTCGCAGTCTAACACCGGGGAGCTGTTTTTT CASSSQSNTGELFF
16 - TRBJ2-1 TRBV7-3 - TGTGCCAGCAGCTCCCCCACTATCGGGGCGGGGAATGAGCAGTTCTTC CASSSPTIGAGNEQFF
13 - TRBJ1-1 TRBV19 - TGTGCCAGTAGCTCCGGCCTGAACACTGAAGCTTTCTTT CASSSGLNTEAFF
16 TRBD1 TRBJ1-4 TRBV11-2 - TGTGCCAGCAGCTCTCAGGGGGGACAAGGACGAGAAAAACTGTTTTTT CASSSQGGQGREKLFF
15 TRBD1 TRBJ2-1 TRBV5-1 - TGCGCCAGCAGCCTGGACAGGGGGTCCTACAATGAGCAGTTCTTC CASSLDRGSYNEQFF
12 - TRBJ1-2 TRBV7-8 - TGTGCCAGCAGCTTAGGGGTCCAAGGCTACACCTTC CASSLGVQGYTF
14 - TRBJ1-2 TRBV5-1 - TGCGCCAGCAGCCCCGGGGGGGGCGATCGCCGGGGCACCTTC CASSPGGGDRRGTF
15 - TRBJ1-4 TRBV19 - TGTGCCAGTAGTATGCATGGGGCCGTAGGGGAAAAACTGTTTTTT CASSMHGAVGEKLFF
14 TRBD2 TRBJ2-5 TRBV2 - TGTGCCAGCTCGGCGGGAGGGCCGCGGGAGACCCAGTACTTC CASSAGGPRETQYF
17 - TRBJ1-1 TRBV29-1 - TGCAGCGTTGGGGTCAGGGCCCAATCTTTTATGAACACTGAAGCTTTCTTT CSVGVRAQSFMNTEAFF
11 - TRBJ2-1 TRBV20-1 - TGCAGTGCTAGGGGTTCTTATGAGCAGTTCTTC CSARGSYEQFF
15 - TRBJ2-7 TRBV7-2 - TGTGCCAGCAGCTTAGACTCCACGGACTGGTACGAGCAGTACTTC CASSLDSTDWYEQYF
15 - TRBJ1-6 TRBV6-1 - TGTGCCAGCAGTGAAAACACACACTATAATTCACCCCTCCACTTT CASSENTHYNSPLHF
15 TRBD2 TRBJ2-7 TRBV10-3 - TGTGCCACCCAAGGGACTAGCGGGAGGAATTACGAGCAGTACTTC CATQGTSGRNYEQYF
14 TRBD1 TRBJ1-1 TRBV5-1 - TGCGCCAGCAGCCCAGGACAGGGATCAGCTGAAGCTTTCTTT CASSPGQGSAEAFF
12 - TRBJ1-1 TRBV7-9 - TGTGCCAGCAGCGCGGCGGGATTACGGGCTTTCTTT CASSAAGLRAFF
16 TRBD1 TRBJ1-1 TRBV18 - TGTGCCAGCTCCCCCGGGACAGGGGATCATGGCACTGAAGCTTTCTTT CASSPGTGDHGTEAFF
15 - TRBJ1-2 TRBV4-1 - TGCGCCAGCAGCCAAGAGTGGAGCAGAACGGAGGGCTACACCTTC CASSQEWSRTEGYTF
13 - TRBJ1-4 TRBV30 - TGTGCCTGGAGTGTACAGGGCCATGAAAAACTGTTTTTT CAWSVQGHEKLFF
16 TRBD1 TRBJ1-1 TRBV6-1 - TGTGCCAGCAGTGAAAGTCCGGGACAGGGCGACTCTGAAGCTTTCTTT CASSESPGQGDSEAFF
12 TRBD1 TRBJ1-1 TRBV7-9 - TGTGCCAGCAGCGGACAGGGCACTGAAGCTTTCTTT CASSGQGTEAFF
15 - TRBJ1-2 TRBV6-4 - TGTGCCAGCAGCAGGGACGGGCAGGGGAGGATCGGCTACACCTTC CASSRDGQGRIGYTF
13 - TRBJ1-1 TRBV19 - TGTGCCAGTAGTACCGGACGGAACACTGAAGCTTTCTTT CASSTGRNTEAFF
15 - TRBJ2-1 TRBV19 - TGTGCCAGTAGTATTCTCCGGGACCCTCACAATGAGCAGTTCTTC CASSILRDPHNEQFF
15 - TRBJ2-1 TRBV25-1 - TGTGCCAGCCTAGAAAAGGGGTATCTGGACAATGAGCAGTTCTTC CASLEKGYLDNEQFF
13 - TRBJ1-4 TRBV2 - TGTGCCAGTCTATATGCAACTAATGAAAAACTGTTTTTT CASLYATNEKLFF
15 TRBD1 TRBJ2-2 TRBV27 - TGTGCCGTCCGAGGGGGCTCCCTCGGATCCGGGGAGCTGTTTTTT CAVRGGSLGSGELFF
12 TRBD1 TRBJ1-5 TRBV19 - TGTGCCAGCGGGACAGTCAAAGGGCCCCAGCATTTT CASGTVKGPQHF
14 - TRBJ1-1 TRBV7-8 once TGTGCCAGCAGCCCCCGCAGGCTCGGCACTGAAGCTTTCTTT CASSPRRLGTEAFF
15 TRBD2 TRBJ2-7 TRBV7-3 - TGTGCCAGCAGCCCCGGGGGGGCATCCTCCTACGAGCAGTACTTC CASSPGGASSYEQYF
12 - TRBJ2-5 TRBV30 - TGTGCCTGGAGTGTAGCATCAGGGACCCAGTACTTC CAWSVASGTQYF
15 TRBD2 TRBJ2-1 TRBV2 - TGTGCCAGCAGCATGCCTAGCGGGGGGGCCTATGAGCAGTTCTTC CASSMPSGGAYEQFF
16 TRBD1 TRBJ2-5 TRBV12-5 - TGTGCTAGTGGTTTAGGGGCCGTACAGGGGGTGGAGACCCAGTACTTC CASGLGAVQGVETQYF
16 - TRBJ2-7 TRBV13 - TGTGCCAGCAGCCCACGTCGACAGGTTCCCCCCTACGAGCAGTACTTC CASSPRRQVPPYEQYF
14 TRBD1 TRBJ2-2 TRBV10-3 - TGTGCCATCAGTGGGACAGGGGACACCGGGGAGCTGTTTTTT CAISGTGDTGELFF
14 TRBD2 TRBJ2-5 TRBV5-6 - TGTGCCAGCAGCTTGTCTAGCGGGGAAGGGACCCAGTACTTC CASSLSSGEGTQYF
16 - TRBJ1-2 TRBV4-1 - TGCGCCAGCAGCCATGGGTTTACAGGTCCCTTGGCGGGCTACACCTTC CASSHGFTGPLAGYTF
13 - TRBJ2-3 TRBV18 - TGTGCCAGCTCACCCCTAAGCACAGATACGCAGTATTTT CASSPLSTDTQYF
16 - TRBJ2-7 TRBV25-1 - TGTGCCAGCAGTGGTACTAACAGACTATCCGGCCACGAGCAGTACTTC CASSGTNRLSGHEQYF
14 - TRBJ1-1 TRBV19 - TGTGCCAGTAGGGCAAGAACACTTAACACTGAAGCTTTCTTT CASRARTLNTEAFF
16 - TRBJ1-3 TRBV9 - TGTGCCAGCAGCGTAGGTCTGGGGGCAGACGGAAACACCATATATTTT CASSVGLGADGNTIYF
14 TRBD1 TRBJ1-1 TRBV6-1 - TGTGCCAGCAGTTCGGACAGGTGGAACACTGAAGCTTTCTTT CASSSDRWNTEAFF
17 TRBD2 TRBJ2-1 TRBV5-1 - TGCGCCAGCAGCCCGTGGACTAGCGAGAGCTCCTACAATGAGCAGTTCTTC CASSPWTSESSYNEQFF
15 - TRBJ1-5 TRBV7-2 - TGTGCCAGCAGCTTAGGAGGGCCTAGCAATCAGCCCCAGCATTTT CASSLGGPSNQPQHF
17 TRBD2 TRBJ2-5 TRBV7-8 once TGTGCCAGCAGCCAGACTAGCGGGAGGGCCTTGAGGGAGACCCAGTACTTC CASSQTSGRALRETQYF
15 - TRBJ1-4 TRBV6-5 once TGTGCCAGCAGTTACTCCGGGGAGCTGGGTGAAAAACTGTTTTTT CASSYSGELGEKLFF
15 - TRBJ2-7 TRBV7-8 - TGTGCCAGCAGCTTAGAGGAGGGATTCTTCTACGAGCAGTACTTC CASSLEEGFFYEQYF
12 - TRBJ1-4 TRBV30 - TGTGCCTGGGGGGGAGAAGGAGAAAAACTGTTTTTT CAWGGEGEKLFF
13 - TRBJ1-2 TRBV2 - TGTGCCAGCGATCGCGGGGAGAACTATGGCTACACCTTC CASDRGENYGYTF